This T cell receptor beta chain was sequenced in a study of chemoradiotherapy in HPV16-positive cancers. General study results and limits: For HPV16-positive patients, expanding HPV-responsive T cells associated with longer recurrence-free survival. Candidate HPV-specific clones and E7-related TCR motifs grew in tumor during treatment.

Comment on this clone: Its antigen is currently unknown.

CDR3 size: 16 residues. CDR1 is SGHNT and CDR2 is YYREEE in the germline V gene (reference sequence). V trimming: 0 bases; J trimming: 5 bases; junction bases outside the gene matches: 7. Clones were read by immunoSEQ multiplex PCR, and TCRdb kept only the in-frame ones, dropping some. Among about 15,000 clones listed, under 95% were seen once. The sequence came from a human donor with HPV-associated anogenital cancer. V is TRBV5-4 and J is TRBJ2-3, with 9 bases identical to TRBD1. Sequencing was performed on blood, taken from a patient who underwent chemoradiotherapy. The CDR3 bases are TGTGCCAGCAGCTTGGTGGGACAGGGAGGTGGAGATACGCAGTATTTT. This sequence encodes CASSLVGQGGGDTQYF.